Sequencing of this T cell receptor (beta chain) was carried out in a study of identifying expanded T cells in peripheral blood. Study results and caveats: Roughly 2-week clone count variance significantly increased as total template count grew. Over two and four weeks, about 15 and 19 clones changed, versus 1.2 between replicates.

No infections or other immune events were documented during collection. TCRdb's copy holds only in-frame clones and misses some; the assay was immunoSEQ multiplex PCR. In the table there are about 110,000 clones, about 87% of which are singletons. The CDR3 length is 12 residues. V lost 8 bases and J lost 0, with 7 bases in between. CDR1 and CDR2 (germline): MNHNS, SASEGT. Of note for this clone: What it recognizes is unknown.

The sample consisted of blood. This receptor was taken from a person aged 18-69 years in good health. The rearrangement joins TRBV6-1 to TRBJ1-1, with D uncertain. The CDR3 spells CASLFMNTEAFF. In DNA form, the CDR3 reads TGTGCCAGCCTTTTCATGAACACTGAAGCTTTCTTT.